The clone carrying this TCR beta chain came up a few times. Its antigen remains unidentified. The authors made TCR cDNA by 5'RACE template switching, adding a universal primer site and UMIs. Via MiXCR, TCRdb re-called the 5' RACE reads, giving one row per CDR3 protein. The sample yields under 600,000 distinct CDR3 sequences, approximately 15% seen once. This sample was taken from a study of T cells after yellow fever vaccination. Study-level results: There was a small share of clonotypes that showed up in both the CD4 and CD8 compartments.

V lost 0 bases to trimming and J lost 6 bases, with 18 bases between them. Per germline, CDR1 SGDLS and CDR2 YYNGEE. The CDR3 is made up of 17 amino acids. The sequence derives from a young man who received the YFV17D yellow fever vaccine. The sample here was PBMCs, taken on the day of the yellow fever booster vaccination. The J gene is TRBJ2-2, the V gene TRBV9; tentatively, D is TRBD1 or TRBD2 (6 bases each). The CDR3 DNA reads TGTGCCAGCAGCGTAGGTAGCGGCAGGGGATCCGCCGGGGAGCTGTTTTTT. Translating it yields CASSVGSGRGSAGELFF.